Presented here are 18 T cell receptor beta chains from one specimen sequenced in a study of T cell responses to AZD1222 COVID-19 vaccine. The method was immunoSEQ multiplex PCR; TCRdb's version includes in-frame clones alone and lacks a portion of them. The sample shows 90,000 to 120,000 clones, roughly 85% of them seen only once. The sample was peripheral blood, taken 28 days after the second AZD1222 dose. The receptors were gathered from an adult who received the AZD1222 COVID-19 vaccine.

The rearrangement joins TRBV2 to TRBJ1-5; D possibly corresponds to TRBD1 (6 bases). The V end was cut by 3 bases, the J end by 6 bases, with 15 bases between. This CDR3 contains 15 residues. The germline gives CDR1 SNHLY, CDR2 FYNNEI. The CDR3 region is CASSEDSVTGQPQHF. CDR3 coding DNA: TGTGCCAGCAGTGAGGACAGCGTAACGGGTCAGCCCCAGCATTTT.

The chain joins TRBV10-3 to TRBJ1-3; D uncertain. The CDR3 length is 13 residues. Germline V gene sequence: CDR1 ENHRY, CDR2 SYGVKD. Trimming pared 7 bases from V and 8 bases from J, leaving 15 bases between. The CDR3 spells CAIKGSAGDTIYF. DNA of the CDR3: TGTGCCATCAAAGGTTCGGCCGGGGACACCATATATTTT.

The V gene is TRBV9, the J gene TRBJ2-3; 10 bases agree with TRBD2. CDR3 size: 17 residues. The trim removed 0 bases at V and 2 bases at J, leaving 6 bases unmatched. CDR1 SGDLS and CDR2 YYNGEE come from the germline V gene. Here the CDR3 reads CASSVASLAGNTDTQYF. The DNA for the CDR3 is TGTGCCAGCAGCGTAGCTTCACTAGCGGGGAACACAGATACGCAGTATTTT.

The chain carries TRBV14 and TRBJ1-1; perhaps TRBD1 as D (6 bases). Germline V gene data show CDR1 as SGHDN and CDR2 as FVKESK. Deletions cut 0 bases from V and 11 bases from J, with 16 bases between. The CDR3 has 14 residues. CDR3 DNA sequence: TGTGCCAGCAGCCAAGATGGGTGGGGGCCAGGGGCTTTCTTT. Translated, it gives CASSQDGWGPGAFF.

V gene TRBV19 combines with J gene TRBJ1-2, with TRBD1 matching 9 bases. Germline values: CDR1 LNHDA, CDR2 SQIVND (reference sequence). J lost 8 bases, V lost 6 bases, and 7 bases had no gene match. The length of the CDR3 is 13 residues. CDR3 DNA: TGTGCCAGTAGGAGGGACAGGGTGGGAGGCTACACCTTC. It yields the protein CASRRDRVGGYTF.

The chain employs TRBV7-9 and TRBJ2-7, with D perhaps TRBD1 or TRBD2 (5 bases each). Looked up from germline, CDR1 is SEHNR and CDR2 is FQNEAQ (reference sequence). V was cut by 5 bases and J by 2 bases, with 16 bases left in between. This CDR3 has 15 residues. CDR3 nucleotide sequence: TGTGCCAGCAGCCTCGCCGGGGACGGAACCTACGAGCAGTACTTC. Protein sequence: CASSLAGDGTYEQYF.

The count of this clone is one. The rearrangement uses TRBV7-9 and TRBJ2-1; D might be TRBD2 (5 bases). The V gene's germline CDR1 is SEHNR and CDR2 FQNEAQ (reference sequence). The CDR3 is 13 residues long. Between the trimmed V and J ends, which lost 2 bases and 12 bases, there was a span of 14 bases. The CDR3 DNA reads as TGTGCCAGCAGCTTACCTAGAAAGGAGGCGCAGTTCTTC. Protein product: CASSLPRKEAQFF.

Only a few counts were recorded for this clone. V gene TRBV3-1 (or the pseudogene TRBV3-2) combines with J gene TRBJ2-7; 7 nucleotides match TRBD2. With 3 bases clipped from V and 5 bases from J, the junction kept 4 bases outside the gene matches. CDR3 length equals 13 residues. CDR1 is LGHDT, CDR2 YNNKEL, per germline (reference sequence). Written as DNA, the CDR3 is TGTGCCAGCAGCCACCATGGGGGGGACGAGCAGTACTTC. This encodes CASSHHGGDEQYF.

The CDR3 protein is CASSRGTVPEAFF. Written as DNA, the CDR3 is TGTGCCAGCAGCCGCGGGACTGTTCCTGAAGCTTTCTTT. The chain recombines TRBV6-5 with TRBJ1-1, with D possibly TRBD1 on 5 matching bases. CDR1 and CDR2 (germline): MNHEY, SVGAGI. CDR3 size: 13 residues. The ends were cut back, 6 bases at V and 6 bases at J, with 14 bases in the middle.

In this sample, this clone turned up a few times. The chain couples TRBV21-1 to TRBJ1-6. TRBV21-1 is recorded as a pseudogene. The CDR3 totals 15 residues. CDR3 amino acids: CASSKLRSYNSPLHF. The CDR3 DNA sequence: TGTGCCAGCAGCAAACTCCGCTCCTATAATTCACCCCTCCACTTT.

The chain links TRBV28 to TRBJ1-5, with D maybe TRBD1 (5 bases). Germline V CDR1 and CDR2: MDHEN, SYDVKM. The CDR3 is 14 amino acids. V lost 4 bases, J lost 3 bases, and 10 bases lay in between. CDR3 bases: TGTGCCAGCAGTTCCACGACAGACAATCAGCCCCAGCATTTT. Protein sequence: CASSSTTDNQPQHF. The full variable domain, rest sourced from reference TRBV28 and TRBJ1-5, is DVKVTQSSRYLVKRTGEKVFLECVQDMDHENMFWYRQDPGLGLRLIYFSYDVKMKEKGDIPEGYSVSREKKERFSLILESASTNQTSMYLCASSSTTDNQPQHFGDGTRLSIL.

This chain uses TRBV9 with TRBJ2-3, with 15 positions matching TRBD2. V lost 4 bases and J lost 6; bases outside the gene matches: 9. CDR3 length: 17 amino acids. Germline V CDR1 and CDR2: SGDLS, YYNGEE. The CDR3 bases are TGTGCCAGCAGCCCGGGACTAGCGGGGGGTATCGCGGATACGCAGTATTTT. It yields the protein CASSPGLAGGIADTQYF. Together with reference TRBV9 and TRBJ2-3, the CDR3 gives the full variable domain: DSGVTQTPKHLITATGQRVTLRCSPRSGDLSVYWYQQSLDQGLQFLIQYYNGEERAKGNILERFSAQQFPDLHSELNLSSLELGDSALYFCASSPGLAGGIADTQYFGPGTRLTVL.

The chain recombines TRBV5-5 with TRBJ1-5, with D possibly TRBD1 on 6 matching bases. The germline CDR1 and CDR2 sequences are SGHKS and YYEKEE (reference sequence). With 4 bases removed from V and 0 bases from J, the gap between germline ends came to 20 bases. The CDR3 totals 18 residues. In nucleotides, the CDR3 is TGTGCCAGCAGCCTAGGGGTCGGGGGCGGATATAGCAATCAGCCCCAGCATTTT. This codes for CASSLGVGGGYSNQPQHF.

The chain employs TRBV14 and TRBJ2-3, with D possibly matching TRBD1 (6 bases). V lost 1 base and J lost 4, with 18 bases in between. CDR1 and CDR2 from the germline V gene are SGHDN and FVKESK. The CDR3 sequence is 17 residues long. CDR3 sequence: CASSQGGYRVTSDTQYF. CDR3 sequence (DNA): TGTGCCAGCAGCCAAGGTGGTTACAGGGTAACATCAGATACGCAGTATTTT. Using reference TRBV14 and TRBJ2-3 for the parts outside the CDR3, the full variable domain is EAGVTQFPSHSVIEKGQTVTLRCDPISGHDNLYWYRRVMGKEIKFLLHFVKESKQDESGMPNNRFLAERTGGTYSTLKVQPAELEDSGVYFCASSQGGYRVTSDTQYFGPGTRLTVL.

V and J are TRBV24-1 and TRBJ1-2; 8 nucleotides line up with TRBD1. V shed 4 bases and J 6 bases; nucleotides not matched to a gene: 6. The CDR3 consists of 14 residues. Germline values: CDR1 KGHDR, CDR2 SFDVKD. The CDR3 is CATSDPRTGNGYTF. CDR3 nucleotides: TGTGCCACCAGTGACCCTAGGACAGGGAATGGCTACACCTTC.

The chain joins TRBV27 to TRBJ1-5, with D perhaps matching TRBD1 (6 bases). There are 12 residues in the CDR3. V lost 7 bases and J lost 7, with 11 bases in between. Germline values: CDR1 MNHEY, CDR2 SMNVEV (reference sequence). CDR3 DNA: TGTGCCAGCAAGGCTGGGGGCCAGCCCCAGCATTTT. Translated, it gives CASKAGGQPQHF.

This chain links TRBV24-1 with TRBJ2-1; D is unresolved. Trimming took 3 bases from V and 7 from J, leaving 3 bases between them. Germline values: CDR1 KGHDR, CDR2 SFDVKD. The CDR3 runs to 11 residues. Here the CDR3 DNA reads TGTGCCACCAGTGATAGGAATGAGCAGTTCTTC. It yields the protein CATSDRNEQFF.

CDR3 protein: CASSSRTGWNIYGYTF. As DNA, the CDR3 is TGTGCCAGCAGTTCGCGGACAGGCTGGAATATCTATGGCTACACCTTC. V usage is TRBV28 and J usage is TRBJ1-2; 7 bases match TRBD1. Per germline, CDR1 MDHEN and CDR2 SYDVKM. CDR3 size: 16 residues. V shed 4 bases and J 4 bases; nucleotides not matched to a gene: 12.